These 15 T cell receptor beta chains came from one sample sequenced in a study of shared clonotypes between healthy human individuals. Assay: immunoSEQ multiplex PCR; the TCRdb copy retains only in-frame clones and omits some. The data hold 2.3 million or so clones, with more than 85% observed a single time. The sequenced material came from naive CD4+ T cells from PBMCs. This sample's subset: CD45RA+ positively selected. Receptors originate from a man aged 18 to 30 in good health. Some clones in this sample may be carry-over from other donors' samples.

This rearrangement joins TRBV7-2 to TRBJ2-5, with TRBD2 matching over 8 bases. Germline CDR1 is SGHTA and CDR2 is FQGNSA. This CDR3 is built from 16 residues. V was clipped by 1 base and J by 3 bases; unmatched bases: 7. Written as DNA, the CDR3 is TGTGCCAGCAGCTTAGGGCCGGGACTAGGGGAAGAGACCCAGTACTTC. Translation gives CASSLGPGLGEETQYF. The variable domain in full, completed from reference TRBV7-2 and TRBJ2-5, reads GAGVSQSPSNKVTEKGKDVELRCDPISGHTALYWYRQSLGQGLEFLIYFQGNSAPDKSGLPSDRFSAERTGGSVSTLTIQRTQQEDSAVYLCASSLGPGLGEETQYFGPGTRLLVL.

J is TRBJ1-1 and V is TRBV5-1, with 8 bases fitting TRBD1. Germline V lookup: CDR1 SGHRS, CDR2 YFSETQ. J lost 7 bases, V lost 4 bases, and 6 bases had no gene match. The CDR3 is 13 amino acids. The CDR3 is CASSIDRGREAFF. CDR3 bases: TGCGCCAGCAGCATTGACAGGGGTCGTGAAGCTTTCTTT. The whole variable domain, filled in from reference TRBV5-1 and TRBJ1-1, reads KAGVTQTPRYLIKTRGQQVTLSCSPISGHRSVSWYQQTPGQGLQFLFEYFSETQRNKGNFPGRFSGRQFSNSRSEMNVSTLELGDSALYLCASSIDRGREAFFGQGTRLTVV.

V and J are TRBV11-3 and TRBJ2-1, with 14 positions matching TRBD2. CDR1 SGHNT and CDR2 YENEEA come from the germline V gene. The CDR3 totals 15 residues. Trimming took 5 bases from V and 6 from J; bases not matched to a gene: 3. CDR3 sequence reads: CASSPGTSGSNEQFF. The CDR3 nucleotides read TGTGCCAGCAGCCCGGGGACTAGCGGGAGCAATGAGCAGTTCTTC.

Here the CDR3 reads CASSFRTSGNNEQFF. CDR3 nucleotide sequence: TGTGCCAGCAGTTTTAGAACTAGCGGGAACAATGAGCAGTTCTTC. The chain recombines TRBV28 with TRBJ2-1, with TRBD2 identical over 10 bases. This CDR3 contains 15 residues. The germline V gene has CDR1 MDHEN and CDR2 SYDVKM. The V and J ends lost 3 bases and 5 bases, in that order; junction bases with no gene match: 4.

This chain connects TRBV29-1 to TRBJ2-3, with D perhaps matching TRBD1 or TRBD2 (5 bases each). The CDR3 runs to 12 residues. The V gene lost 7 bases and the J gene lost 11 bases, with 19 bases spanning the gap. Per germline, CDR1 SQVTM and CDR2 ANQGSEA. In DNA form, the CDR3 reads TGCAGCGGGGGCCCCCGGGACGGATTGCAGTATTTT. It is translated as CSGGPRDGLQYF.

Of note for this clone: The same CDR3 can be traced to other DNA sequences in this sample. The V call is TRBV2, the J call TRBJ2-5; TRBD2 is a possible D gene (6 bases). CDR3 length: 13 residues. The germline CDR1 and CDR2 sequences are SNHLY and FYNNEI. V lost 6 bases and J 1 base, leaving 9 bases between the germline ends. CDR3 nucleotides: TGTGCCAGCAGGGGGGGTACCCAAGAGACCCAGTACTTC. Translated: CASRGGTQETQYF.

The gene calls are TRBV7-7 and TRBJ1-5; unclear D gene. V lost 5 bases and J 0 bases, leaving 11 bases between the germline ends. Germline assignment: CDR1 SSHAT and CDR2 FNYEAQ (reference sequence). The CDR3 runs 15 residues. This CDR3 is CASSPFLYSNQPQHF. The CDR3 coding sequence is TGTGCCAGCAGCCCTTTTTTGTATAGCAATCAGCCCCAGCATTTT.

The chain links TRBV6-4 to TRBJ2-5, with D perhaps given as TRBD1 or TRBD2 (6 bases each). The CDR3 has 20 residues. The V end lost 5 bases, the J end lost 5 bases, and 33 bases lay between the germline ends. CDR1 is MRHNA and CDR2 is SNTAGT in the germline V gene. The CDR3 DNA is TGTGCCAGCAGTCCCGTGGGGAGGCGGGACACCCGGGCGACGAGGGAGACCCAGTACTTC. Its protein is CASSPVGRRDTRATRETQYF.

This chain uses TRBV18 with TRBJ2-6, with 10 bases that match TRBD2. This CDR3 region has 18 residues. The ends lost 6 bases at V and 14 bases at J; junction bases unmatched: 22. Germline V gene sequence: CDR1 KGHSH, CDR2 LQKENI. The CDR3 bases are TGTGCCAGCTCTTCGCGGACTAGCGGCGGAGGGGGAACAACGATCCTGACTTTC. Protein product: CASSSRTSGGGGTTILTF.

This chain connects TRBV11-3 to TRBJ2-1; TRBD2 agrees at 7 bases. J was trimmed by 1 base and V by 1 base; bases with no gene match: 4. Germline values: CDR1 SGHNT, CDR2 YENEEA. This CDR3 is built from 16 residues. CDR3 sequence (DNA): TGTGCCAGCAGCTTAGGGTCTAGCGGTTCCTACAATGAGCAGTTCTTC. It specifies CASSLGSSGSYNEQFF.

This clone was picked up one time. The chain employs TRBV5-1 and TRBJ2-1; D may be TRBD1 (5 bases). V was pared by 4 bases and J by 5 bases, with 16 bases between. This CDR3 has 15 amino acids. CDR1 is SGHRS, CDR2 YFSETQ, per germline. CDR3 nucleotide sequence: TGCGCCAGCAGCCCGCTTCCCGGCAGGGACAATGAGCAGTTCTTC. Translation gives CASSPLPGRDNEQFF.

In the case of this clone: At the DNA level, this CDR3 is encoded by other sequences in the same sample as well. The chain joins TRBV7-2 to TRBJ1-1; D possibly corresponds to TRBD1 (5 bases). From germline, CDR1 is SGHTA and CDR2 FQGNSA. Deletions cut 3 bases from V and 4 bases from J, with 12 bases between. This CDR3 spans 14 amino acids. This CDR3 reads CASSLGGSGTEAFF. The DNA of the CDR3 is TGTGCCAGCAGCTTGGGGGGGTCCGGCACTGAAGCTTTCTTT.

J is TRBJ1-2 and V is TRBV4-1; possibly TRBD1 for D (5 bases). Germline CDR1 MGHRA, CDR2 YSYEKL. Trimming removed 0 bases from V and 8 bases from J, with 25 bases in between. The CDR3 has 18 amino acids. The CDR3 here is CASSQDRGPSGGRSGYTF. For the CDR3, the DNA is TGCGCCAGCAGCCAAGATAGGGGACCTTCTGGGGGGAGGTCCGGCTACACCTTC.

The chain combines TRBV28 with TRBJ2-1; the D gene could be TRBD1 or TRBD2 (6 bases each). Trimming cost V 2 bases and J 2 bases, with 10 bases left between them. CDR3 length equals 15 residues. Per the germline V gene, CDR1 is MDHEN and CDR2 is SYDVKM. The CDR3 coding sequence is TGTGCCAGCAGTTTAGGGGGGCACGCCTACAATGAGCAGTTCTTC. As protein: CASSLGGHAYNEQFF.

This chain connects TRBV20-1 to TRBJ2-7, with D unclear. The germline V and J ends were trimmed by 6 bases and 3 bases, with 9 bases remaining between them. The CDR3 runs 11 residues. Germline V gene sequence: CDR1 DFQATT, CDR2 SNEGSKA (reference sequence). CDR3 sequence reads: CSATENYEQYF. The CDR3 DNA reads TGCAGTGCCACAGAAAACTACGAGCAGTACTTC.